The entry below describes one T cell receptor beta chain. As yet, its antigen is unknown. This entry is derived from a study of T cell repertoires in cytomegalovirus infection. Across the study: Signatures in public TCR beta sequences pointed to both CMV infection and matching HLA type.

TCRdb used MiXCR to reprocess the reads, holding one entry per CDR3 protein. This sample carries some 700,000 distinct CDR3 sequences, roughly 36% of them seen once, and the ten largest clones take 2.5% to 3%. J gave up 3 bases and V 2 bases, and 10 bases lay outside the gene matches. The CDR3 has 15 residues. From germline, CDR1 is DFQATT and CDR2 SNEGSKA (reference sequence). Points from the study as a whole: The ex vivo response was dominated by HLA-C-restricted CMV-specific TCR beta clonotypes. There were carriers of CMV plus the relevant HLA, and cumulative public TCR beta family frequency identified them.

This receptor was obtained from a human donor in good health (CMV status not recorded). Some clones in this sample may be carry-over from other donors' samples. The sample consisted of PBMCs. The chain combines TRBV20-1 with TRBJ2-7; 7 nucleotides agree with TRBD1. CDR3 DNA sequence: TGCAGTGCTAGACCATCGACAGGGAATTACTACGAGCAGTACTTC. Amino acid sequence: CSARPSTGNYYEQYF.